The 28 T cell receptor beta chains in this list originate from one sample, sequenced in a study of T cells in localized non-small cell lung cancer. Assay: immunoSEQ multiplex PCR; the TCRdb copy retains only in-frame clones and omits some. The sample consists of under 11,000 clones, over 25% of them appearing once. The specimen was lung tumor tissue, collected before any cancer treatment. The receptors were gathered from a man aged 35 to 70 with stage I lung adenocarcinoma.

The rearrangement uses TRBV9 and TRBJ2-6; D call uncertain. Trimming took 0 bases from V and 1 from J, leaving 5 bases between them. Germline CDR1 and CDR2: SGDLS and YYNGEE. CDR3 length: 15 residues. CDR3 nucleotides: TGTGCCAGCAGCGTAGGCCCATCTGGGGCCAACGTCCTGACTTTC. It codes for CASSVGPSGANVLTF.

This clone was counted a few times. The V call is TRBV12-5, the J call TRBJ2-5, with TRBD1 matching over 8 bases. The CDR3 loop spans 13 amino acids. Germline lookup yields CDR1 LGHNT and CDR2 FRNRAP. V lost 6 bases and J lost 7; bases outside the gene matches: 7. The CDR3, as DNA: TGTGCTAGTGGCCCGGACAGGGTTGCGACCCAGTACTTC. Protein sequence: CASGPDRVATQYF. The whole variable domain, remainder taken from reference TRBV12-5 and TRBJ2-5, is DARVTQTPRHKVTEMGQEVTMRCQPILGHNTVFWYRQTMMQGLELLAYFRNRAPLDDSGMPKDRFSAEMPDATLATLKIQPSEPRDSAVYFCASGPDRVATQYFGPGTRLLVL.

CDR3 coding DNA: TGTGCTAGTGGTACCTCCTCCCTTGATAAACAGGGAATTGTCCCTGAAGCTTTCTTT. Protein sequence: CASGTSSLDKQGIVPEAFF. This chain links TRBV12-5 with TRBJ1-1; maybe TRBD1 (6 bases). The CDR3 length is 19 residues. The germline V and J ends were trimmed by 5 bases and 6 bases, with 31 bases remaining between them. CDR1 is LGHNT and CDR2 is FRNRAP in the germline V gene.

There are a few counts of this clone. CDR3: CASSQDFVARTIYF. The CDR3 nucleotides read TGTGCCAGCAGCCAGGACTTTGTAGCACGCACCATATATTTT. The chain combines TRBV11-3 with TRBJ1-3; D uncertain. Per the germline V gene, CDR1 is SGHNT and CDR2 is YENEEA. The ends were cut back, 5 bases at V and 9 bases at J, with 17 bases in the middle. The CDR3 contains 14 residues.

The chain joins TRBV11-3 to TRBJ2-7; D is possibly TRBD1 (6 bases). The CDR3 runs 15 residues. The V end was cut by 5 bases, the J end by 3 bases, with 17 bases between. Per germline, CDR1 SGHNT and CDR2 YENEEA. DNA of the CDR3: TGTGCCAGCAGCCCAGGGCTCGGACAGCTCTACGAGCAGTACTTC. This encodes CASSPGLGQLYEQYF.

The CDR3 DNA is TGTGCCAGCTCACCGGACAGGGTAGGTGAGCAGTTCTTC. It yields the protein CASSPDRVGEQFF. The J gene is TRBJ2-1, the V gene TRBV18; TRBD1 aligns across 8 bases. Looked up from germline, CDR1 is KGHSH and CDR2 is LQKENI. Trimming cost V 3 bases and J 9 bases; bases outside gene matches: 4. The CDR3 has 13 residues.

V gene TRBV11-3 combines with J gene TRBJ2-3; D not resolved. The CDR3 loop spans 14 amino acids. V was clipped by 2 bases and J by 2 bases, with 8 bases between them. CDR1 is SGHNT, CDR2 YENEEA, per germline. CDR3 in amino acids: CASSLRTYTDTQYF. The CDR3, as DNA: TGTGCCAGCAGCTTAAGGACGTACACAGATACGCAGTATTTT.

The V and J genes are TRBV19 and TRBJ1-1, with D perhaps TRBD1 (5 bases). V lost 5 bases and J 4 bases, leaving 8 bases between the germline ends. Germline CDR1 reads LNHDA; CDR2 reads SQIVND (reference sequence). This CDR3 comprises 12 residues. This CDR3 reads CASSFGGTEAFF. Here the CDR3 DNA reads TGTGCCAGTAGTTTCGGGGGCACTGAAGCTTTCTTT. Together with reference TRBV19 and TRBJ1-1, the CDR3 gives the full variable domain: DGGITQSPKYLFRKEGQNVTLSCEQNLNHDAMYWYRQDPGQGLRLIYYSQIVNDFQKGDIAEGYSVSREKKESFPLTVTSAQKNPTAFYLCASSFGGTEAFFGQGTRLTVV.

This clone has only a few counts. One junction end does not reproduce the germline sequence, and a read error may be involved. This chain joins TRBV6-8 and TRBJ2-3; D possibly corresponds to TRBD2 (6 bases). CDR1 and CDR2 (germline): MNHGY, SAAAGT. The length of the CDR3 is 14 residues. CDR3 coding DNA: TGTGCCACCAGTACGGGGGATAGCACAGATACGCAGTATTTT. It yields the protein CATSTGDSTDTQYF.

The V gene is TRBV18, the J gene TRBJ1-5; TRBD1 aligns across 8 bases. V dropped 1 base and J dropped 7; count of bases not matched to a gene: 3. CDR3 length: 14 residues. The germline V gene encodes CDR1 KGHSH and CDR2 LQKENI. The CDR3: CASSPRQGNQPQHF. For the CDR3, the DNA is TGTGCCAGCTCACCACGACAGGGGAACCAGCCCCAGCATTTT.

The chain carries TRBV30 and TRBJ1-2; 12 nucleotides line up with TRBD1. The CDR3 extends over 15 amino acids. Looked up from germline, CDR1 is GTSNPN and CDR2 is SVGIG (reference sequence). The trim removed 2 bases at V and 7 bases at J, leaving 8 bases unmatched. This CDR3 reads CAWSRGTGGVGGYTF. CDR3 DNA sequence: TGTGCCTGGAGTCGCGGGACAGGGGGCGTAGGTGGCTACACCTTC.

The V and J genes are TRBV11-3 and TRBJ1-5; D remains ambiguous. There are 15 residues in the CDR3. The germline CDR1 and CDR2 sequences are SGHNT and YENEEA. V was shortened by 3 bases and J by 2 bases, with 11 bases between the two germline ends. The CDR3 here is CASSLNSIGNQPQHF. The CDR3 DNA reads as TGTGCCAGCAGCTTGAACAGTATCGGCAATCAGCCCCAGCATTTT.

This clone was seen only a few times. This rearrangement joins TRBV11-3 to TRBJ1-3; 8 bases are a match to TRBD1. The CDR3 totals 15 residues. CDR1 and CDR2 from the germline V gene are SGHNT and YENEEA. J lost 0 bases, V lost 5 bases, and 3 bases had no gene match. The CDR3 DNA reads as TGTGCCAGCAGCGCTACAGGGGGCTCTGGAAACACCATATATTTT. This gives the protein CASSATGGSGNTIYF.

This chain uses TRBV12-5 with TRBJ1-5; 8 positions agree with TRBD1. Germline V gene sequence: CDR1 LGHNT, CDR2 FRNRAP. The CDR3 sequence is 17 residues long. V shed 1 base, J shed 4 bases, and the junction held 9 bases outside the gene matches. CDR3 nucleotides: TGTGCTAGTGGTTTGGAACACGGGACAGGACAAAATCAGCCCCAGCATTTT. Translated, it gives CASGLEHGTGQNQPQHF. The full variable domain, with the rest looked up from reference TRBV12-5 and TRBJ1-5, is DARVTQTPRHKVTEMGQEVTMRCQPILGHNTVFWYRQTMMQGLELLAYFRNRAPLDDSGMPKDRFSAEMPDATLATLKIQPSEPRDSAVYFCASGLEHGTGQNQPQHFGDGTRLSIL.

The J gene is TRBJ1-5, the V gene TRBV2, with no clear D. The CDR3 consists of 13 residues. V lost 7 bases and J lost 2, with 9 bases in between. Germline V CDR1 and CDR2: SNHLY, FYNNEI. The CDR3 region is CASTTYGNQPQHF. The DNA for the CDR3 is TGTGCCAGCACCACGTATGGCAATCAGCCCCAGCATTTT.

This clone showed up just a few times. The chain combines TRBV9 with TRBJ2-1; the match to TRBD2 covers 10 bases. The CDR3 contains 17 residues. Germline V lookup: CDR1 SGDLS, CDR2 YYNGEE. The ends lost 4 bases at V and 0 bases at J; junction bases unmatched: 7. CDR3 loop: CASSTSAGGLSYNEQFF. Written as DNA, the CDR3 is TGTGCCAGCAGCACCTCAGCGGGGGGGCTCTCCTACAATGAGCAGTTCTTC.

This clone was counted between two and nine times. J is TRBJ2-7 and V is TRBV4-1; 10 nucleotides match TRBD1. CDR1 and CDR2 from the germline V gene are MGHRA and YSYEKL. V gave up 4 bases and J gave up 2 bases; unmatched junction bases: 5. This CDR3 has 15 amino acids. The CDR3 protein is CASSLGQGVPYEQYF. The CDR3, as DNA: TGCGCCAGCAGCCTCGGACAGGGGGTTCCCTACGAGCAGTACTTC.

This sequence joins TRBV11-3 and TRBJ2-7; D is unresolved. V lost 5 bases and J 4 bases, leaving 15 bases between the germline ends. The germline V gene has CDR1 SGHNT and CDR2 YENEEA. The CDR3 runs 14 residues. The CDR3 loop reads CASSPRSALYEQYF. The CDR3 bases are TGTGCCAGCAGCCCCCGGAGCGCCCTTTACGAGCAGTACTTC.

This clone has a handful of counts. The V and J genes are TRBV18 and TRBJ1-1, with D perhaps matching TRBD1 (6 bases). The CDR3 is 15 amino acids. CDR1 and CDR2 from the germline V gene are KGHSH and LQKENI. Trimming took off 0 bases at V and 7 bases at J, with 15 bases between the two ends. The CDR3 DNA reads TGTGCCAGCTCACCACCCCGGGGGGCTGGGGTTGAAGCTTTCTTT. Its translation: CASSPPRGAGVEAFF.

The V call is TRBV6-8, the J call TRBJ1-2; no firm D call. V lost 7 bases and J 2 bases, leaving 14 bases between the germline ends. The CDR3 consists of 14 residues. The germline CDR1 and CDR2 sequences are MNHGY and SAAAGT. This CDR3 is CASTLNPSNYGYTF. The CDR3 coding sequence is TGTGCCAGCACCCTAAATCCGTCGAACTATGGCTACACCTTC.

The CDR3 reads CSVRPRTGNYEQYF. The CDR3 nucleotides read TGCAGCGTTCGGCCCCGGACAGGGAACTACGAGCAGTACTTC. V and J are TRBV29-1 and TRBJ2-7; 8 nucleotides match TRBD1. Trimming at V came to 5 bases and at J to 3 bases, leaving 9 bases not matched to a gene. Per germline, CDR1 SQVTM and CDR2 ANQGSEA. The CDR3 spans 14 residues.

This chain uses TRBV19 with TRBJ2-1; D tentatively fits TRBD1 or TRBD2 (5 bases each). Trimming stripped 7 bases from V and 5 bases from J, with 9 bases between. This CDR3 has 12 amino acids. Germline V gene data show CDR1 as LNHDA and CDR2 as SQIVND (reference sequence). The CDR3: CASMRGDNEQFF. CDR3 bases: TGTGCCAGTATGAGGGGCGACAATGAGCAGTTCTTC.

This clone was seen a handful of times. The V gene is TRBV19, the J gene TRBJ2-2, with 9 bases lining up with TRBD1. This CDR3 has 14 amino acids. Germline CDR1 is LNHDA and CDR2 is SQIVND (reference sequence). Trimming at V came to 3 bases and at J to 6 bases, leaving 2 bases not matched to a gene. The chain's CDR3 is CASSIRQGAGELFF. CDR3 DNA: TGTGCCAGTAGTATCCGACAGGGGGCCGGGGAGCTGTTTTTT.

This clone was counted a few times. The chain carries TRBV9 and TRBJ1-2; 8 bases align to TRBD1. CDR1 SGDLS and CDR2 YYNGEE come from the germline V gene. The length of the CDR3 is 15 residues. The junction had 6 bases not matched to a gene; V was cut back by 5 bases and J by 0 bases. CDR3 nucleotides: TGTGCCAGCAGAAAAGACAGGGGTGCTAACTATGGCTACACCTTC. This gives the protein CASRKDRGANYGYTF.

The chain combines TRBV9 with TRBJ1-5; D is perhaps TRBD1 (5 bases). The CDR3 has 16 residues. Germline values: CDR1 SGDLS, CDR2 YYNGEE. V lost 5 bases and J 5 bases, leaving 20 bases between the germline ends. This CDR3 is CASSEAPWGDDQPQHF. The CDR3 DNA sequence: TGTGCCAGCAGTGAAGCTCCTTGGGGGGACGATCAGCCCCAGCATTTT.

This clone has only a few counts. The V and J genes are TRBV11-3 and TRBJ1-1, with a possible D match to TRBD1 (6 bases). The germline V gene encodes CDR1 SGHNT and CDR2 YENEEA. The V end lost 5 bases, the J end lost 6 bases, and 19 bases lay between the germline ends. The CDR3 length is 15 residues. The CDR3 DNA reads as TGTGCCAGCAGCCCCAACACAGGGAGGTTGGCTGAAGCTTTCTTT. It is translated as CASSPNTGRLAEAFF. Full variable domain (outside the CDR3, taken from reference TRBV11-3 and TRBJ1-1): EAGVVQSPRYKIIEKKQPVAFWCNPISGHNTLYWYLQNLGQGPELLIRYENEEAVDDSQLPKDRFSAERLKGVDSTLKIQPAELGDSAVYLCASSPNTGRLAEAFFGQGTRLTVV.

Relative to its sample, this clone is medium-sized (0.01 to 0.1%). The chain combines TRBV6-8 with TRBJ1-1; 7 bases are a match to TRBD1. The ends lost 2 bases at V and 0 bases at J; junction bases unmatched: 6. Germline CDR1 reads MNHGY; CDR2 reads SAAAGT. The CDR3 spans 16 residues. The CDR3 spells CASSYGNRGLNTEAFF. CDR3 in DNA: TGTGCCAGCAGTTACGGTAACAGGGGTTTGAACACTGAAGCTTTCTTT.

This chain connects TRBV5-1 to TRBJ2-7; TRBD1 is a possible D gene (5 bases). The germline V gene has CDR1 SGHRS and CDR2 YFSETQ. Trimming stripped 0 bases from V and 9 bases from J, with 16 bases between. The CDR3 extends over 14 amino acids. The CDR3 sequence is CASSLAGQAQGQYF. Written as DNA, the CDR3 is TGCGCCAGCAGCTTGGCCGGACAAGCTCAGGGGCAGTACTTC.